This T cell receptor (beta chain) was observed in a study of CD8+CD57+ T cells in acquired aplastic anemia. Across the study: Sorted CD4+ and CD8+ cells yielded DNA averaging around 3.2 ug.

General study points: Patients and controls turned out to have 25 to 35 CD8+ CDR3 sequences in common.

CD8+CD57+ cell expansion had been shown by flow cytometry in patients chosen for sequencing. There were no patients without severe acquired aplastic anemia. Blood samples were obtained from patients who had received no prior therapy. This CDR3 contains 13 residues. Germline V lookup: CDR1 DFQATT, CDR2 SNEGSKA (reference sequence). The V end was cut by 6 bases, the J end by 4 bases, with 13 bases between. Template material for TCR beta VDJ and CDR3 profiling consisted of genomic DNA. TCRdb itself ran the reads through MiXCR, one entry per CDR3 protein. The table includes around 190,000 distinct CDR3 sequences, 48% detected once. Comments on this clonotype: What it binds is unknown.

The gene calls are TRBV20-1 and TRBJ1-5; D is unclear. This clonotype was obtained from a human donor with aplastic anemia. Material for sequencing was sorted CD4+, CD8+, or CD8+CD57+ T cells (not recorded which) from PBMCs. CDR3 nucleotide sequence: TGCAGTGCCGCGACCGGAGAAAATCAGCCCCAGCATTTT. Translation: CSAATGENQPQHF.